A selection of T cell receptor beta chains follows, all from one sample in a study of blood T cell repertoires in COVID-19. TCRdb's table, derived via immunoSEQ multiplex PCR, lists solely in-frame clones and lacks some. The sample records fewer than 200,000 clones, over 70% being singletons. Material: PBMCs or T cells enriched from blood (not recorded which). Receptors were obtained from a woman aged 50 to 60 in a cohort exposed to, infected with or recovered from COVID-19 (not recorded which). The CDR3 runs from the conserved cysteine through the conserved F or W. The order of the fields is V gene, J gene, D gene, clone size, CDR3 DNA, CDR3 protein. A D gene is named only where the DNA matches it firmly. Some rows have no size entry. The others give once, few or many, or a class for an expanded clone.

V: TRBV5-1; J: TRBJ2-7; D: TRBD1; size: NA; DNA: TGCGCCAGCAGCTTGACGGACAGGGGGCACGAGCAGTACTTC; CDR3: CASSLTDRGHEQYF
V: TRBV19; J: TRBJ2-6; D: TRBD1; size: NA; DNA: TGTGCCAGTAGTCGGGACAGGTCGTACTCTGGGGCCAACGTCCTGACTTTC; CDR3: CASSRDRSYSGANVLTF
V: TRBV19; J: TRBJ2-1; D: TRBD2; size: NA; DNA: TGTGCCAGTAGATCTTCAGCGGGAGTCAATGAGCAGTTCTTC; CDR3: CASRSSAGVNEQFF
V: TRBV6-5; J: TRBJ1-4; D: TRBD1; size: NA; DNA: TGTGCCAGCAGTTGGACAGGGGAAAATGAAAAACTGTTTTTT; CDR3: CASSWTGENEKLFF
V: TRBV10-3; J: TRBJ1-5; D: TRBD1; size: NA; DNA: TGTGCCATCAGTGGAGGGGGCGGACAGCCCCAGCATTTT; CDR3: CAISGGGGQPQHF
V: TRBV30; J: TRBJ2-5; D: TRBD2; size: NA; DNA: TGTGCCTGGGCTGGGACTAGTCTGGAGGTGACCCAGTACTTC; CDR3: CAWAGTSLEVTQYF
V: TRBV19; J: TRBJ2-1; D: NA; size: NA; DNA: TGTGCCAGTAGTATAGCCTTCGGCGGAAGTAGTGTTGAGCAGTTCTTC; CDR3: CASSIAFGGSSVEQFF
V: TRBV5-6; J: TRBJ1-2; D: TRBD1; size: NA; DNA: TGTGCCAGCAGTTATGCCGGGACAGGACATAGCTATGGCTACACCTTC; CDR3: CASSYAGTGHSYGYTF
V: TRBV5-8; J: TRBJ1-1; D: NA; size: once; DNA: TGTGCCAGCAGCTTGTTAGCCGGGGGGGGATTTTACACTGAAGCTTTCTTT; CDR3: CASSLLAGGGFYTEAFF
V: TRBV5-8; J: TRBJ2-3; D: TRBD1; size: NA; DNA: TGTGCCAGCAGGTTACAGGGGGGCACAGATACGCAGTATTTT; CDR3: CASRLQGGTDTQYF
V: TRBV4-1; J: TRBJ2-7; D: TRBD2; size: NA; DNA: TGCGCCAGCAGCCCCCACGGGGCTAGCGGGGGGAGCTCCTACGAGCAGTACTTC; CDR3: CASSPHGASGGSSYEQYF
V: TRBV6-5; J: TRBJ1-3; D: NA; size: NA; DNA: TGTGCCAGCAGTTATAGCTCTGGAAACACCATATATTTT; CDR3: CASSYSSGNTIYF
V: TRBV10-3; J: TRBJ2-2; D: NA; size: NA; DNA: TGTGCCATCAGTGACCTGAACACCGGGGAGCTGTTTTTT; CDR3: CAISDLNTGELFF
V: TRBV5-1; J: TRBJ2-5; D: NA; size: NA; DNA: TGCGCCAGCAGCTGGGGGGACAGAGAGGAAGAGACCCAGTACTTC; CDR3: CASSWGDREEETQYF
V: TRBV19; J: TRBJ1-2; D: TRBD1; size: NA; DNA: TGTGCCAGTCAGGATTTTGGACAGGCCTATGGCTACACCTTC; CDR3: CASQDFGQAYGYTF
V: TRBV5-5; J: TRBJ1-5; D: NA; size: NA; DNA: TGTGCCAGCAGCCGTGAGGCCTTTAGCAATCAGCCCCAGCATTTT; CDR3: CASSREAFSNQPQHF
V: TRBV5-4; J: TRBJ1-3; D: NA; size: NA; DNA: TGTGCCAGCAGCGTTAAAGGACTCTCCGTCTCTGGAAACACCATATATTTT; CDR3: CASSVKGLSVSGNTIYF
V: TRBV27; J: TRBJ1-5; D: NA; size: NA; DNA: TGTGCCACCAGGGAGACGGGGATGCAGCCCCAGCATTTT; CDR3: CATRETGMQPQHF
V: TRBV9; J: TRBJ1-1; D: NA; size: NA; DNA: TGTGCCAGCAGCGTAGCAGGGCAGGGCGGTACTGAAGCTTTCTTT; CDR3: CASSVAGQGGTEAFF
V: TRBV7-9; J: TRBJ1-2; D: TRBD1; size: NA; DNA: TGTGCCAGCACCCACTTGGGACAGCGAGACTATGGCTACACCTTC; CDR3: CASTHLGQRDYGYTF
V: TRBV6-4; J: TRBJ2-7; D: TRBD1; size: NA; DNA: TGTGCCAGCAGTGGGGGTGATCCGGCCCCCGGGTTGGACAGGGTCGGCGAGCAGTACTTC; CDR3: CASSGGDPAPGLDRVGEQYF
V: TRBV5-1; J: TRBJ2-1; D: TRBD1; size: many; DNA: TGCGCCAGCAGCGGGGGACAGCCCGTTGAGCAGTTCTTC; CDR3: CASSGGQPVEQFF
V: TRBV6-5; J: TRBJ2-1; D: TRBD2; size: NA; DNA: TGTGCCAGCAGTACCGGACTAGGAACCTACAATGAGCAGTTCTTC; CDR3: CASSTGLGTYNEQFF
V: TRBV19; J: TRBJ2-7; D: TRBD1; size: NA; DNA: TGTGCCAGTAGTATTAGTACAGGGGGCTACGAGCAGTACTTC; CDR3: CASSISTGGYEQYF
V: TRBV27; J: TRBJ2-1; D: NA; size: once; DNA: TGTGCCAGCAGTTACTTCTTGGAGAGGGAGCAGTTCTTC; CDR3: CASSYFLEREQFF
V: TRBV12-3/TRBV12-4; J: TRBJ1-3; D: NA; size: NA; DNA: TGTGCCAGCAGTCCCCCAGGGGGAAACACCATATATTTT; CDR3: CASSPPGGNTIYF
V: TRBV30; J: TRBJ1-2; D: NA; size: NA; DNA: TGTGCCTGGAGATTGGCAGCTAACTATGGCTACACCTTC; CDR3: CAWRLAANYGYTF
V: TRBV6-5; J: TRBJ2-1; D: TRBD1; size: NA; DNA: TGTGCCAGCAGTAGGGGACAGGGGGCTGAGCAGTTCTTC; CDR3: CASSRGQGAEQFF
V: TRBV10-3; J: TRBJ2-7; D: TRBD1; size: NA; DNA: TGTGCCATCGGGGGACAGAGCACCTACGAGCAGTACTTC; CDR3: CAIGGQSTYEQYF
V: TRBV19; J: TRBJ1-5; D: NA; size: few; DNA: TGTGCCAGTAGTATAGATGTTGGGGAGGAACAGCCCCAGCATTTT; CDR3: CASSIDVGEEQPQHF
V: TRBV19; J: TRBJ1-1; D: NA; size: NA; DNA: TGTGCCAGTAGTATAGGTGGGGGGTCTGAAGCTTTCTTT; CDR3: CASSIGGGSEAFF
V: TRBV19; J: TRBJ2-7; D: TRBD1; size: NA; DNA: TGTGCCAGTAGTCCGGGACAGCCCTACGAGCAGTACTTC; CDR3: CASSPGQPYEQYF
V: TRBV19; J: TRBJ2-1; D: NA; size: NA; DNA: TGTGCCAGTACTCCCGGGGGATTGAATGAGCAGTTCTTC; CDR3: CASTPGGLNEQFF
V: TRBV5-1; J: TRBJ2-5; D: NA; size: NA; DNA: TGCGCCAGCAACTGGCCGGCAGGGAAATCGGAGACCCAGTACTTC; CDR3: CASNWPAGKSETQYF
V: TRBV29-1; J: TRBJ2-1; D: NA; size: NA; DNA: TGCAGCGTCGATCCGATTCGGAGCTCCTACAATGAGCAGTTCTTC; CDR3: CSVDPIRSSYNEQFF
V: TRBV28; J: TRBJ1-2; D: NA; size: NA; DNA: TGTGCCAGCAGTTTTGGGTCGTGGGGAGGCGGCTACACCTTC; CDR3: CASSFGSWGGGYTF
V: TRBV15; J: TRBJ2-6; D: NA; size: NA; DNA: TGTGCCACCAGCAGGGCCTCTGGGGCCAACGTCCTGACTTTC; CDR3: CATSRASGANVLTF
V: TRBV28; J: TRBJ2-7; D: TRBD1; size: once; DNA: TGTGCCAGCAGTTTTGGGGACAGGGTTACCTACGAGCAGTACTTC; CDR3: CASSFGDRVTYEQYF
V: TRBV18; J: TRBJ1-5; D: NA; size: NA; DNA: TGTGCCAGCTCACCGGGGGCTGAAGGAGGCAATCAGCCCCAGCATTTT; CDR3: CASSPGAEGGNQPQHF
V: TRBV20-1; J: TRBJ2-3; D: NA; size: NA; DNA: TGCAGTGCTAGTTCGCTCTCCGGGGTCGCAGATACGCAGTATTTT; CDR3: CSASSLSGVADTQYF